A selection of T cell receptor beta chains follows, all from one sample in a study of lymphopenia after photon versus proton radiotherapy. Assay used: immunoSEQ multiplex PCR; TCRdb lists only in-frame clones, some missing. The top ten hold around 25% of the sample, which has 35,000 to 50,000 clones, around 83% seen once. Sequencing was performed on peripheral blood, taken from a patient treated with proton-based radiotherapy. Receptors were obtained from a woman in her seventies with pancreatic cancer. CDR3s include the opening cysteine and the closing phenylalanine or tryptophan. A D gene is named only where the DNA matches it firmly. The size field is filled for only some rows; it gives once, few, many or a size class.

cdr3_aa: CASSVNTEAFF
cdr3_nt: TGTGCCAGCAGCGTAAACACTGAAGCTTTCTTT
j_call: TRBJ1-1
v_call: TRBV4-2
d_call: -
clone_size: -

cdr3_aa: CSVGGASDSGNTIYF
cdr3_nt: TGCAGCGTTGGGGGGGCATCCGACTCTGGAAACACCATATATTTT
j_call: TRBJ1-3
v_call: TRBV29-1
d_call: -
clone_size: once

cdr3_aa: CASSPSPQDGYTF
cdr3_nt: TGCGCCAGCAGCCCTAGTCCCCAGGATGGCTACACCTTC
j_call: TRBJ1-2
v_call: TRBV5-1
d_call: -
clone_size: medium-sized

cdr3_aa: CASSPNGDSSYEQYF
cdr3_nt: TGTGCCAGCAGTCCGAACGGGGACAGCTCCTACGAGCAGTACTTC
j_call: TRBJ2-7
v_call: TRBV27
d_call: TRBD1
clone_size: few

cdr3_aa: CASSLNARDREAFF
cdr3_nt: TGTGCCAGCTCACTAAACGCCCGCGACAGGGAAGCTTTCTTT
j_call: TRBJ1-1
v_call: TRBV18
d_call: -
clone_size: -

cdr3_aa: CASSLAGDLQETQYF
cdr3_nt: TGTGCCAGCAGCTTAGCCGGGGACCTACAAGAGACCCAGTACTTC
j_call: TRBJ2-5
v_call: TRBV5-4
d_call: -
clone_size: -

cdr3_aa: CASSRSGTGYGYTF
cdr3_nt: TGTGCCAGCAGTCGATCCGGGACAGGGTATGGCTACACCTTC
j_call: TRBJ1-2
v_call: TRBV7-9
d_call: TRBD1
clone_size: -

cdr3_aa: CAWSGDRYGYTF
cdr3_nt: TGTGCCTGGAGTGGTGACAGATATGGCTACACCTTC
j_call: TRBJ1-2
v_call: TRBV30
d_call: -
clone_size: -

cdr3_aa: CASSYSWSNSNQPQHF
cdr3_nt: TGTGCCAGCAGTTACTCTTGGTCGAATAGCAATCAGCCCCAGCATTTT
j_call: TRBJ1-5
v_call: TRBV6-5
d_call: -
clone_size: -

cdr3_aa: CASSLQGNTIYF
cdr3_nt: TGTGCCAGCAGCTTACAGGGAAACACCATATATTTT
j_call: TRBJ1-3
v_call: TRBV7-8
d_call: -
clone_size: -

cdr3_aa: CASRRLQGRDEQFF
cdr3_nt: TGTGCCAGCAGACGCCTACAGGGGAGGGATGAGCAGTTCTTC
j_call: TRBJ2-1
v_call: TRBV2
d_call: -
clone_size: -

cdr3_aa: CSVDGSYTGELFF
cdr3_nt: TGCAGCGTTGACGGCAGCTACACCGGGGAGCTGTTTTTT
j_call: TRBJ2-2
v_call: TRBV29-1
d_call: -
clone_size: -

cdr3_aa: CSGTTGGNTGELFF
cdr3_nt: TGCAGCGGGACCACAGGGGGAAACACCGGGGAGCTGTTTTTT
j_call: TRBJ2-2
v_call: TRBV29-1
d_call: TRBD1
clone_size: -

cdr3_aa: CASSLTKDTISNQPQHF
cdr3_nt: TGTGCCAGCAGCTTAACCAAGGACACGATTAGCAATCAGCCCCAGCATTTT
j_call: TRBJ1-5
v_call: TRBV7-3
d_call: -
clone_size: -

cdr3_aa: CASTPPGLQETQYF
cdr3_nt: TGTGCCAGCACCCCACCGGGACTACAAGAGACCCAGTACTTC
j_call: TRBJ2-5
v_call: TRBV7-2
d_call: TRBD2
clone_size: -

cdr3_aa: CASSPPTGLEAFF
cdr3_nt: TGTGCCAGCTCACCCCCGACAGGGTTAGAAGCTTTCTTT
j_call: TRBJ1-1
v_call: TRBV18
d_call: TRBD1
clone_size: few

cdr3_aa: CASSLGGGEDTQYF
cdr3_nt: TGCGCCAGCAGCTTGGGTGGCGGAGAGGATACGCAGTATTTT
j_call: TRBJ2-3
v_call: TRBV5-1
d_call: -
clone_size: few

cdr3_aa: CASSVSGSNRELFF
cdr3_nt: TGTGCCAGCAGCGTTAGCGGGAGTAATCGGGAGCTGTTTTTT
j_call: TRBJ2-2
v_call: TRBV11-2
d_call: TRBD2
clone_size: once

cdr3_aa: CASSFPDREYYEQYF
cdr3_nt: TGTGCCAGCAGTTTTCCGGACAGGGAGTATTACGAGCAGTACTTC
j_call: TRBJ2-7
v_call: TRBV28
d_call: TRBD1
clone_size: -

cdr3_aa: CASSITGGASVSFQETQYF
cdr3_nt: TGTGCCAGTAGTATAACAGGGGGCGCATCGGTATCATTTCAAGAGACCCAGTACTTC
j_call: TRBJ2-5
v_call: TRBV19
d_call: TRBD1
clone_size: once